A selection of T cell receptor beta chains follows, all from one sample in a study of T cell repertoires in cytomegalovirus infection. A single record per CDR3 protein comes from TCRdb applying MiXCR to the reads. The top ten clones hold roughly 80% of a sample with fewer than 30,000 distinct CDR3 sequences, around a fifth of them seen once. Their antigen targets remain unknown. The sample consisted of CD8+ T cells from cultured PBMCs, taken from culture after CMV antigen stimulation. The receptors derive from a human donor in good health (CMV status not recorded). Some clones in this sample may be carry-over from other donors' samples. The CDR3 runs from the conserved cysteine through the conserved F or W. D genes are given only for firm matches. Clone size appears in some rows only: once, few, many, or a class for an expanded clone.

J	V	D	size	DNA	CDR3
TRBJ1-5	TRBV27	TRBD1	NA	TGTGCCAGCAGACACACAGGGGGCGGCCAGCCCCAGCATTTT	CASRHTGGGQPQHF
TRBJ2-1	TRBV7-8	NA	few	TGTGCCAGCAGCGTCCAGGGGGGGCCTCCCAATGAGCAGTTCTTC	CASSVQGGPPNEQFF
TRBJ2-1	TRBV12-3/TRBV12-4	NA	few	TGTGCCAGCAAAATGGATCTCTACAATGAGCAGTTCTTC	CASKMDLYNEQFF
TRBJ2-3	TRBV4-2	TRBD2	medium-sized	TGTGCCAGCAGCTCAATTGTCGGACTAGCATCTCCCAGGCCCACAGATACGCAGTATTTT	CASSSIVGLASPRPTDTQYF
TRBJ1-5	TRBV27	NA	many	TGTGCCAGCGGGGAGTATAGCAATCAGCCCCAGCATTTT	CASGEYSNQPQHF
TRBJ2-5	TRBV6-6	NA	few	TGTGCCAGCAGTCCCCTCACCGCGAGCGCGGAGACCCAGTACTTC	CASSPLTASAETQYF
TRBJ2-1	TRBV11-2	NA	NA	TGTGCCAGTTCCGTTATCCCTTACAATGAGCAGTTCTTC	CASSVIPYNEQFF
TRBJ1-5	TRBV5-6	NA	many	TGTGCCAGCAGCTTGAGCCCTTATCAGCCCCAGCATTTT	CASSLSPYQPQHF
TRBJ2-7	TRBV6-2/TRBV6-3	NA	many	TGTGCCAGCAGTTACGGGGCCTACTCCTACGAGCAGTACTTC	CASSYGAYSYEQYF
TRBJ2-7	TRBV7-9	TRBD1	NA	TGTGCCAGCAGCTTAGTCGGGACAGGGGTCCACGAGCAGTACTTC	CASSLVGTGVHEQYF
TRBJ2-3	TRBV6-1	TRBD2	few	TGTGCCAGCAGTTTTTATGCCGGCAGCGGGAGGGGATATACGCAGTATTTT	CASSFYAGSGRGYTQYF
TRBJ1-1	TRBV19	NA	NA	TGTGCCAGCGATGCGGGCACTGAAGCTTTCTTT	CASDAGTEAFF
TRBJ2-7	TRBV7-9	TRBD2	few	TGTGCCAGCAGCTTTACGCGGGAGGGGTTCTACGAGCAGTACTTC	CASSFTREGFYEQYF
TRBJ2-1	TRBV5-4	NA	NA	TGTGCCAGCAGCTTGTCATGGGAAGGCAATGAGCAGTTCTTC	CASSLSWEGNEQFF
TRBJ2-7	TRBV7-8	TRBD2	few	TGTGCCAGCAGCTTAACAGGGTCGCTAGCGGGAGGCCGTATTCATTACGAGCAGTACTTC	CASSLTGSLAGGRIHYEQYF
TRBJ2-3	TRBV23-1	TRBD1	NA	TGCGCCAGCAGCCTGGGACAGGACACAGATACGCAGTATTTT	CASSLGQDTDTQYF
TRBJ2-7	TRBV28	TRBD2	NA	TGTGCCAGCCGTACGGCGGGAGGAATCCGCTACGAGCAGTACTTC	CASRTAGGIRYEQYF
TRBJ2-1	TRBV6-1	NA	many	TGTGCCAGCAGTGGACAGTCCTACAATGAGCAGTTCTTC	CASSGQSYNEQFF
TRBJ1-6	TRBV7-9	NA	once	TGTGCCAGCAGCTACCTGAAGGGGACCCTCGGGTCACCCCTCCACTTT	CASSYLKGTLGSPLHF
TRBJ2-5	TRBV3-1	NA	NA	TGTGCCAGCAGCCAAGATCTGTCCCGGAGGGGGACCCAGTACTTC	CASSQDLSRRGTQYF
TRBJ1-2	TRBV7-9	TRBD1	NA	TGTGCCAGCAGCTTGGACAGGTCCAACTATGGCTACACCTTC	CASSLDRSNYGYTF
TRBJ2-7	TRBV7-9	NA	NA	TGTGCCAGCAGCTTATACGCGAACTACGAGCAGTACTTC	CASSLYANYEQYF
TRBJ1-1	TRBV7-6	NA	NA	TGTGCCAGCAGAAAAGGGGTCACTGAAGCTTTCTTT	CASRKGVTEAFF
TRBJ2-7	TRBV6-1	NA	NA	TGTGCCAGCAGCATAGTAGGGCGCATGAGCTCCTACGAGCAGTACTTC	CASSIVGRMSSYEQYF
TRBJ1-1	TRBV7-6	NA	many	TGTGCCAGCAGCAACCCCATGACAGGCCCTGAAGCTTTCTTT	CASSNPMTGPEAFF
TRBJ2-7	TRBV7-2	TRBD1	few	TGTGCCAGCAGCTTAAACAGGGGGCACGAGCAGTACTTC	CASSLNRGHEQYF
TRBJ2-6	TRBV7-2	NA	NA	TGTGCCAGCAGCTTAGAATCGGCCAGGGGCAGGCTCGGGGCCAACGTCCTGACTTTC	CASSLESARGRLGANVLTF
TRBJ1-5	TRBV6-1	NA	few	TGTGCCAGCAGTGAAAAGGGGGGAGCACGCCTAAGCAATCAGCCCCAGCATTTT	CASSEKGGARLSNQPQHF
TRBJ2-3	TRBV11-2	TRBD2	few	TGTGCCAGCAGCTCCGGGACTAGCGGGGACCGCACAGATACGCAGTATTTT	CASSSGTSGDRTDTQYF
TRBJ2-3	TRBV7-3	TRBD1	NA	TGTGCCAGCATCCCCATCTGGCAGGGGGCCTTCACAGATACGCAGTATTTT	CASIPIWQGAFTDTQYF
TRBJ1-1	TRBV7-4	TRBD1	few	TGTGCCAGCAGCACCGCCCCGACAGGGAGGTTTGAAGCTTTCTTT	CASSTAPTGRFEAFF
TRBJ2-1	TRBV24-1	NA	NA	TGTGCCACCAGTGATTTGGACTCCAGCTCCTACAATGAGCAGTTCTTC	CATSDLDSSSYNEQFF
TRBJ2-1	TRBV6-5	NA	few	TGTGCCAGCCGGTGGGGTAGCTCCTACAATGAGCAGTTCTTC	CASRWGSSYNEQFF
TRBJ2-5	TRBV5-1	TRBD1	once	TGCGCCAGCAGCTCATCAGGACAGGGCCGAGAGACCCAGTACTTC	CASSSSGQGRETQYF
TRBJ1-5	TRBV7-9	NA	few	TGTGCCGGCGGACAGATGAATCAGCCCCAGCATTTT	CAGGQMNQPQHF
TRBJ2-3	TRBV7-6	TRBD2	NA	TGTGCCAGCAGCTTAGGGACTAGCGGGGCAGATACGCAGTATTTT	CASSLGTSGADTQYF
TRBJ2-7	TRBV7-9	TRBD1	few	TGTGCCAGCAGCTCCCCAGGGGACAGAGGCTACGAGCAGTACTTC	CASSSPGDRGYEQYF
TRBJ2-7	TRBV7-2	TRBD1	few	TGTGCCAGCAGCTTAGACCGACAGGGTAGTTTGAACGAGCAGTACTTC	CASSLDRQGSLNEQYF
TRBJ2-7	TRBV9	NA	NA	TGTGCCAGCAGCCCCCCCGATGGCTACGAGCAGTACTTC	CASSPPDGYEQYF
TRBJ1-1	TRBV11-2	TRBD1	NA	TGTGCCAGCAGCACGCCAAGAACAGGGGAGGCCTCTGAAGCTTTCTTT	CASSTPRTGEASEAFF
TRBJ2-6	TRBV3-1	NA	few	TGTGCCAGCAGCCCGCCCGGGGCCAACGTCCTGACTTTC	CASSPPGANVLTF
TRBJ2-7	TRBV20-1	NA	few	TGCAGTGCCCAAATAGTATACGAGCAGTACTTC	CSAQIVYEQYF
TRBJ1-2	TRBV7-4	NA	few	TGTGCCAGCAGCCCCGCCACTAACTATGGCTACACCTTC	CASSPATNYGYTF
TRBJ2-1	TRBV6-2/TRBV6-3	TRBD1	NA	TGTGCCAGCAGTTTCGACAGGGGGCCCTACAATGAGCAGTTCTTC	CASSFDRGPYNEQFF
TRBJ1-3	TRBV7-2	NA	NA	TGTGCCAGCAGCTTAGGGGAAGGAGTCGGCAACACCATATATTTT	CASSLGEGVGNTIYF
TRBJ2-1	TRBV6-2/TRBV6-3	TRBD1	many	TGTGCCAGCAGTTACAGGGACAGCTCCTACAATGAGCAGTTCTTC	CASSYRDSSYNEQFF
TRBJ2-2	TRBV6-5	NA	NA	TGTGCCAGCAGTTACTCTCCCCCGCTGAACACCGGGGAGCTGTTTTTT	CASSYSPPLNTGELFF
TRBJ2-5	TRBV7-2	NA	many	TGTGCCAGCAGCTTAGCGGATAAGACCCAGTACTTC	CASSLADKTQYF